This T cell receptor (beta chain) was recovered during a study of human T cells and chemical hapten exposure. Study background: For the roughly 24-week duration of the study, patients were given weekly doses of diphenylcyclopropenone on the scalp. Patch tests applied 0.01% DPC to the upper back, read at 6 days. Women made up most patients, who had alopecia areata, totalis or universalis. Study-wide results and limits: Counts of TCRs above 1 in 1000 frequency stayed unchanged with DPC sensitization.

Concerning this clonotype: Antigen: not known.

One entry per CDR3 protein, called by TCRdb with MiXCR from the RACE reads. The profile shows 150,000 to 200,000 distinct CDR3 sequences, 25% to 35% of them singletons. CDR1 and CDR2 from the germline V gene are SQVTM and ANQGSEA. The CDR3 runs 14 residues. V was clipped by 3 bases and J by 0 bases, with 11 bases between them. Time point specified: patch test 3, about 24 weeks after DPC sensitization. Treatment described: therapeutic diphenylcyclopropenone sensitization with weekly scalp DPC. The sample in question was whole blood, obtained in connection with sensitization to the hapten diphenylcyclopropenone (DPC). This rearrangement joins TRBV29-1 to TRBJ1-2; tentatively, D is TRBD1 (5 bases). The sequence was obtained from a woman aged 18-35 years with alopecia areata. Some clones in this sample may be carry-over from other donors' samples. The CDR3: CSVESGTTNYGYTF. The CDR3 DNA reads TGCAGCGTTGAGTCCGGGACGACTAACTATGGCTACACCTTC.